A single sample is the source of the 14 T cell receptor beta chains below, sequenced in a study of CD8 T cells in Susac syndrome. With random hexamers, roughly 0.5 to 1 ug RNA was reverse transcribed. TCRdb reprocessed the immunoSEQ multiplex PCR reads via MiXCR and lists one record per CDR3 protein. The table shows roughly 120,000 distinct CDR3 sequences, with less than 97% occurring only once. The sequencing input was CD4+ T cells from PBMCs. The receptors were gathered from a human donor in good health.

This chain joins TRBV3-1 and TRBJ2-7; 7 bases agree with TRBD2. The germline V gene encodes CDR1 LGHDT and CDR2 YNNKEL (reference sequence). The CDR3 length is 14 residues. The J segment lost 1 base and the V segment lost 1 base, leaving 1 base of the junction unmatched. The CDR3 nucleotides read TGTGCCAGCAGCCAAGGAGCGGGGTCCTACGAGCAGTACTTC. This translates into CASSQGAGSYEQYF.

The chain is built from TRBV5-6 and TRBJ1-5; possibly TRBD1 for D (5 bases). This CDR3 has 13 amino acids. Germline lookup yields CDR1 SGHDT and CDR2 YYEEEE. Trimming pared 0 bases from V and 4 bases from J, leaving 5 bases between. CDR3 coding DNA: TGTGCCAGCAGCTTGGACAGGAATCAGCCCCAGCATTTT. It specifies CASSLDRNQPQHF.

The rearrangement links TRBV2 to TRBJ2-7; possible D gene TRBD1, 6 bases. This CDR3 spans 14 amino acids. V lost 3 bases and J 1 base, leaving 10 bases between the germline ends. Per germline, CDR1 SNHLY and CDR2 FYNNEI. CDR3: CASSDRGVSYEQYF. DNA for the CDR3: TGTGCCAGCAGTGACAGGGGCGTTTCCTACGAGCAGTACTTC.

V gene TRBV4-1 combines with J gene TRBJ2-5; possible D gene TRBD1, 6 bases. CDR3 size: 15 residues. CDR1 is MGHRA, CDR2 YSYEKL, per germline. Trimming left V 0 bases short and J 5 bases short, with 13 bases between. The CDR3 is CASSQDLNRVETQYF. CDR3 nucleotides: TGCGCCAGCAGCCAAGATCTTAACAGGGTTGAGACCCAGTACTTC.

This sequence joins TRBV7-2 and TRBJ1-1, with D perhaps matching TRBD1 (5 bases). CDR3 length: 14 residues. V was pared by 5 bases and J by 0 bases, with 10 bases between. CDR1 is SGHTA, CDR2 FQGNSA, per germline. The CDR3 loop is CASSQGRMNTEAFF. DNA of the CDR3: TGTGCCAGCAGCCAGGGACGGATGAACACTGAAGCTTTCTTT.

The chain carries TRBV7-2 and TRBJ2-3; D perhaps matches TRBD1 (5 bases). Germline CDR1 SGHTA, CDR2 FQGNSA. The germline V and J ends were trimmed by 5 bases and 5 bases, with 14 bases remaining between them. The CDR3 is 14 residues long. In nucleotides, the CDR3 is TGTGCCAGCAGCCCAGGGTTCGACGGAGATACGCAGTATTTT. Amino acids: CASSPGFDGDTQYF.

The V gene is TRBV20-1, the J gene TRBJ2-5; 7 bases agree with TRBD1. The CDR3 sequence is 14 residues long. The junction had 8 bases not matched to a gene; V was cut back by 2 bases and J by 5 bases. Germline CDR1 is DFQATT and CDR2 is SNEGSKA (reference sequence). CDR3 DNA: TGCAGTGCTAGAAATTTGAAGGGGGCTGAGACCCAGTACTTC. Encoded protein: CSARNLKGAETQYF.

This chain joins TRBV6-2 or TRBV6-3 and TRBJ1-1, with unresolved D. The length of the CDR3 is 14 residues. V lost 10 bases to trimming and J lost 0 bases, with 15 bases between them. The germline CDR1 and CDR2 sequences are MNHEY and SVGEGT. CDR3 sequence reads: CATSIDTMNTEAFF. The CDR3 DNA reads as TGTGCCACCTCGATCGATACCATGAACACTGAAGCTTTCTTT.

This clonotype turned up a few times. The chain employs TRBV6-1 and TRBJ2-4, with 10 bases fitting TRBD1. V dropped 6 bases and J dropped 6; count of bases not matched to a gene: 8. Germline loops: CDR1 MNHNS, CDR2 SASEGT. The CDR3 contains 15 residues. DNA of the CDR3: TGTGCCAGCAGCCCCCCGGGACAGGGGTCAAACATTCAGTACTTC. As protein: CASSPPGQGSNIQYF.

J is TRBJ2-2 and V is TRBV30; no definite D call. The V gene lost 5 bases and the J gene lost 6 bases, with 10 bases spanning the gap. This CDR3 is built from 12 residues. From germline, CDR1 is GTSNPN and CDR2 SVGIG (reference sequence). In nucleotides, the CDR3 is TGTGCCTGGGACGATCGGTCCGGGGAGCTGTTTTTT. Translation: CAWDDRSGELFF.

This clonotype was recorded once. The chain recombines TRBV19 with TRBJ1-1; a possible D gene is TRBD1 (5 bases). The CDR3 runs to 16 residues. Germline V gene lookup returns CDR1 LNHDA and CDR2 SQIVND (reference sequence). The germline V and J ends were trimmed by 5 bases and 0 bases, with 16 bases remaining between them. The CDR3 reads CASSRIHGAMNTEAFF. In DNA, the CDR3 is TGTGCCAGTAGTCGTATCCATGGGGCCATGAACACTGAAGCTTTCTTT.

The rearrangement uses TRBV6-2 or TRBV6-3 and TRBJ2-4; the D is unclear. CDR1 and CDR2 from the germline V gene are MNHEY and SVGEGT. Trimming removed 8 bases at V and 4 bases at J, with 12 bases between. CDR3 length: 13 residues. The CDR3 region is CASGDWRKNIQYF. CDR3 nucleotides: TGTGCCAGCGGAGATTGGCGGAAAAACATTCAGTACTTC.

This chain connects TRBV6-2 or TRBV6-3 to TRBJ2-7; D call uncertain. V was shortened by 3 bases and J by 0 bases, with 12 bases between the two germline ends. The CDR3 consists of 15 residues. Germline values: CDR1 MNHEY, CDR2 SVGEGT. The CDR3 is CASSYKGGSSYEQYF. The CDR3 region has the DNA TGTGCCAGCAGTTATAAAGGCGGAAGCTCCTACGAGCAGTACTTC.

The chain uses TRBV6-5 and TRBJ2-7; D is unresolved. Trimming cost V 10 bases and J 0 bases, with 16 bases left between them. The CDR3 length is 14 residues. Germline V gene sequence: CDR1 MNHEY, CDR2 SVGAGI. Here the CDR3 reads CATKKMLSSYEQYF. The CDR3 region has the DNA TGTGCCACCAAAAAAATGCTGAGCTCCTACGAGCAGTACTTC.